This T cell receptor beta chain was identified in a study of blood T cell repertoires in COVID-19. Turning to the study itself: The cDNA or gDNA used as material had been derived from T cells, B-cell-depleted T cells, or PBMCs.

Original methodology: Estimation of nucleated cell counts was performed using reference gene primer amplification. Profiled with immunoSEQ multiplex PCR; TCRdb holds only in-frame clones, not every one. The V and J calls and clone size are taken from that table; D and trimming were inferred from the DNA. The table has about 150,000 clones, around 90% seen once; the top ten hold about 4%. Germline values: CDR1 LNHDA, CDR2 SQIVND (reference sequence). V lost 5 bases and J lost 2; bases outside the gene matches: 9. This CDR3 contains 16 residues. The sequenced sample consisted of peripheral blood. The chain joins TRBV19 to TRBJ1-3; TRBD1 aligns across 7 bases. This receptor was identified in a woman in her sixties or seventies with active or convalescent COVID-19. CDR3 amino acids: CASSPAAGGTGNTIYF. The CDR3 bases are TGTGCCAGTAGTCCCGCCGCAGGGGGGACTGGAAACACCATATATTTT.